The 14 T cell receptor beta chains below come from one sample, sequenced in a study of early stage breast cancer tumors. Clones were read by immunoSEQ multiplex PCR, and TCRdb kept only the in-frame ones, dropping some. The table records about 36,000 clones, 70% to 85% of them present only once. The sample comprised blood. Receptor source: a person aged 55 to 70 with breast cancer.

The chain has TRBV19 and TRBJ2-1, with D perhaps matching TRBD1 or TRBD2 (5 bases each). Germline CDR1 and CDR2: LNHDA and SQIVND (reference sequence). This CDR3 region has 16 residues. The V end was cut by 6 bases, the J end by 6 bases, with 21 bases between. CDR3 nucleotide sequence: TGTGCCAGTAGGACAGAGGGACGAACGCGAAGCAATGAGCAGTTCTTC. Translating gives CASRTEGRTRSNEQFF.

The chain is built from TRBV19 and TRBJ1-4; D remains ambiguous. The CDR3 length is 14 residues. With 4 bases removed from V and 8 bases from J, the gap between germline ends came to 14 bases. The germline CDR1 and CDR2 sequences are LNHDA and SQIVND (reference sequence). Here the CDR3 DNA reads TGTGCCAGTAGTACCCCCACTAGGAGGGAAAAACTGTTTTTT. This sequence encodes CASSTPTRREKLFF.

The chain carries TRBV28 and TRBJ1-2, with D maybe TRBD1 (5 bases). The CDR3 extends over 15 amino acids. The V end lost 7 bases, the J end lost 2 bases, and 17 bases lay between the germline ends. CDR1 and CDR2 from the germline V gene are MDHEN and SYDVKM. The CDR3 spells CASTSGSGWNYGYTF. CDR3 nucleotide sequence: TGTGCCAGCACCTCAGGGAGCGGGTGGAACTATGGCTACACCTTC.

This chain joins TRBV27 and TRBJ2-1; D is unresolved. Germline lookup yields CDR1 MNHEY and CDR2 SMNVEV (reference sequence). The CDR3 runs to 14 residues. Trimming left V 1 base short and J 7 bases short, with 11 bases between. DNA of the CDR3: TGTGCCAGCAGTTTATATACCCTGAGGAATGAGCAGTTCTTC. This codes for CASSLYTLRNEQFF.

V gene TRBV4-1 combines with J gene TRBJ2-4; maybe TRBD1 (5 bases). V lost 0 bases to trimming and J lost 2 bases, with 17 bases between them. The germline CDR1 and CDR2 sequences are MGHRA and YSYEKL. The CDR3 has 18 residues. The CDR3 region is CASSQDGRGAGTKNIQYF. Written as DNA, the CDR3 is TGCGCCAGCAGCCAAGATGGGCGTGGGGCCGGCACCAAAAACATTCAGTACTTC.

The chain is built from TRBV5-1 and TRBJ1-1, with 7 bases that match TRBD1. The germline CDR1 and CDR2 sequences are SGHRS and YFSETQ. Trimming cost V 5 bases and J 9 bases; bases outside gene matches: 7. The CDR3 length is 12 residues. CDR3 sequence: CASREPGGKAFF. The CDR3 bases are TGCGCCAGCAGAGAACCAGGGGGAAAAGCTTTCTTT.

The rearrangement joins TRBV7-9 to TRBJ1-2, with D tentatively TRBD1 (5 bases). Germline CDR1 is SEHNR and CDR2 is FQNEAQ (reference sequence). CDR3 length: 14 residues. The V and J ends lost 5 bases and 4 bases respectively, with 14 bases between them. CDR3: CASSRDAVLYGYTF. CDR3 nucleotide sequence: TGTGCCAGCAGCCGGGACGCCGTGCTCTATGGCTACACCTTC. Combining the CDR3 with reference TRBV7-9 and TRBJ1-2 gives the whole variable domain DTGVSQNPRHKITKRGQNVTFRCDPISEHNRLYWYRQTLGQGPEFLTYFQNEAQLEKSRLLSDRFSAERPKGSFSTLEIQRTEQGDSAMYLCASSRDAVLYGYTFGSGTRLTVV.

This rearrangement joins TRBV18 to TRBJ2-2; 8 bases are a match to TRBD1. The CDR3 sequence is 15 residues long. The germline V gene encodes CDR1 KGHSH and CDR2 LQKENI. J gave up 4 bases and V 3 bases, and 4 bases lay outside the gene matches. DNA of the CDR3: TGTGCCAGCTCACCGGACAGGGCCGGCACCGGGGAGCTGTTTTTT. Protein: CASSPDRAGTGELFF.

The rearrangement uses TRBV19 and TRBJ1-5; D call uncertain. The CDR3 loop spans 16 amino acids. From germline, CDR1 is LNHDA and CDR2 SQIVND (reference sequence). The V end lost 6 bases, the J end lost 0 bases, and 15 bases lay between the germline ends. The CDR3 DNA follows: TGTGCCAGTAGGATCCGCTACAGCGATAGCAATCAGCCCCAGCATTTT. This codes for CASRIRYSDSNQPQHF.

This clone was seen more than once but under ten times. The V gene is TRBV19, the J gene TRBJ2-7; no clear D. The germline V gene encodes CDR1 LNHDA and CDR2 SQIVND (reference sequence). Trimming cost V 4 bases and J 1 base, with 8 bases left between them. The CDR3 contains 13 residues. CDR3: CASSKSESYEQYF. The CDR3 DNA reads TGTGCCAGTAGTAAGTCGGAGTCCTACGAGCAGTACTTC.

The V call is TRBV10-2, the J call TRBJ2-1, with TRBD2 identical over 12 bases. Germline V lookup: CDR1 WSHSY, CDR2 SAAADI. The CDR3 is 16 residues long. The V gene end was trimmed by 8 bases and the J gene end by 2 bases; junction bases not matched to a gene: 7. DNA for the CDR3: TGCGCCAGCCGGCTAGCGGGAGGGAGGACCTACAATGAGCAGTTCTTC. Encoded protein: CASRLAGGRTYNEQFF.

The chain links TRBV7-2 to TRBJ1-1; 9 nucleotides match TRBD1. There are 14 residues in the CDR3. The J segment lost 7 bases and the V segment lost 5 bases, leaving 8 bases of the junction unmatched. Germline CDR1 and CDR2: SGHTA and FQGNSA. The CDR3, as DNA: TGTGCCAGCAGCAATCCCACAGGGGGCCGTGAAGCTTTCTTT. This sequence encodes CASSNPTGGREAFF.

The chain has TRBV10-2 and TRBJ2-2; 8 bases align to TRBD2. V lost 5 bases, J lost 2 bases, and 1 base stayed unmatched. The germline gives CDR1 WSHSY, CDR2 SAAADI. CDR3 length: 14 amino acids. The CDR3 sequence is CASSTSGNTGELFF. DNA of the CDR3: TGCGCCAGCAGTACTAGCGGAAACACCGGGGAGCTGTTTTTT.

The chain employs TRBV5-4 and TRBJ2-3; D not certain. The V and J ends lost 0 bases and 4 bases respectively, with 6 bases between them. CDR3 length equals 13 residues. The germline V gene encodes CDR1 SGHNT and CDR2 YYREEE (reference sequence). The CDR3 spells CASSLEASDTQYF. The CDR3 DNA is TGTGCCAGCAGCTTGGAGGCATCAGATACGCAGTATTTT. The complete variable domain, with remaining parts taken from reference TRBV5-4 and TRBJ2-3, reads ETGVTQSPTHLIKTRGQQVTLRCSSQSGHNTVSWYQQALGQGPQFIFQYYREEENGRGNFPPRFSGLQFPNYSSELNVNALELDDSALYLCASSLEASDTQYFGPGTRLTVL.